The 8 T cell receptor beta chains given below trace back to one sample, sequenced in a study of long-term antiretroviral therapy in people with HIV. immunoSEQ v3.0 was run at survey level. Produced via immunoSEQ multiplex PCR; TCRdb's table is partial and in-frame only. The top ten hold approximately 15% of the sample, which has 15,000 to 20,000 clones, over 65% seen once. This material consisted of unsorted PBMCs, taken 0.5 years before starting antiretroviral therapy. All receptors come from a woman aged 50 to 60 with HIV.

By proportion, this clone is medium-sized. The V call is TRBV7-9, the J call TRBJ2-2, with TRBD1 matching 9 bases. This CDR3 has 16 amino acids. Germline-derived CDR1 and CDR2 are SEHNR and FQNEAQ (reference sequence). The V gene end was trimmed by 5 bases and the J gene end by 3 bases; junction bases not matched to a gene: 7. The CDR3 DNA reads TGTGCCAGCAGCCGGACAGGGGCCGGGTACACCGGGGAGCTGTTTTTT. It translates to CASSRTGAGYTGELFF.

The rearrangement joins TRBV6-5 to TRBJ1-5; 7 bases match TRBD1. The CDR3 has 14 amino acids. Germline CDR1 reads MNHEY; CDR2 reads SVGAGI. Trimming removed 2 bases from V and 7 bases from J; junction bases left unmatched: 5. The DNA for the CDR3 is TGTGCCAGCAGTTACAGGGGGCAAGGACAGCCCCAGCATTTT. It translates to CASSYRGQGQPQHF.

The chain combines TRBV9 with TRBJ1-2; D unclear. CDR1 is SGDLS, CDR2 YYNGEE, per germline. CDR3 length: 13 residues. V lost 0 bases, J lost 4 bases, and 7 bases lay in between. DNA of the CDR3: TGTGCCAGCAGCGTAGAAGGCGGCTATGGCTACACCTTC. This translates into CASSVEGGYGYTF.

The rearrangement uses TRBV6-6 and TRBJ1-5; unclear D gene. This CDR3 is 12 amino acids long. Germline V gene sequence: CDR1 MNHNY, CDR2 SVGAGI (reference sequence). The germline V and J ends were trimmed by 7 bases and 0 bases, with 4 bases remaining between them. The CDR3 DNA follows: TGTGCCAGCACAGGTAGCAATCAGCCCCAGCATTTT. Its translation is CASTGSNQPQHF.

The V and J genes are TRBV11-2 and TRBJ1-4, with 7 positions matching TRBD1. V was clipped by 3 bases and J by 8 bases; unmatched bases: 12. The CDR3 is made up of 16 amino acids. The V gene's germline CDR1 is SGHAT and CDR2 FQNNGV. The CDR3 protein is CASSFLPGQRTEKLFF. For the CDR3, the DNA is TGTGCCAGCAGCTTTTTACCGGGACAGCGGACCGAAAAACTGTTTTTT.

The V gene is TRBV28, the J gene TRBJ1-1, with D perhaps matching TRBD1 (6 bases). Per germline, CDR1 MDHEN and CDR2 SYDVKM. V lost 6 bases to trimming and J lost 1 base, with 12 bases between them. The CDR3 is 14 amino acids. The CDR3 loop is CASSTTGSNTEAFF. The CDR3 region has the DNA TGTGCCAGCAGCACGACAGGTTCGAACACTGAAGCTTTCTTT.

V and J are TRBV18 and TRBJ1-1; 8 bases fit TRBD1. The V gene's germline CDR1 is KGHSH and CDR2 LQKENI. The CDR3 runs 14 residues. V shed 6 bases, J shed 4 bases, and the junction held 7 bases outside the gene matches. CDR3 protein: CASSDFTGGTEAFF. Here the CDR3 DNA reads TGTGCCAGCTCGGATTTTACAGGGGGCACTGAAGCTTTCTTT. Drawing the rest from reference TRBV18 and TRBJ1-1, the complete variable domain is NAGVMQNPRHLVRRRGQEARLRCSPMKGHSHVYWYRQLPEEGLKFMVYLQKENIIDESGMPKERFSAEFPKEGPSILRIQQVVRGDSAAYFCASSDFTGGTEAFFGQGTRLTVV.

The chain links TRBV19 to TRBJ1-6; tentatively, D is TRBD1 (5 bases). This CDR3 is 13 amino acids long. V was pared by 0 bases and J by 14 bases, with 11 bases between. Per germline, CDR1 LNHDA and CDR2 SQIVND (reference sequence). CDR3 sequence reads: CASSIEFRGTLHF. In DNA, the CDR3 is TGTGCCAGTAGTATAGAGTTCCGGGGGACCCTCCACTTT.